Listed here are 30 T cell receptor beta chains from one sample, sequenced in a study of neurological immune-mediated disorders. One entry per CDR3 protein, called by TCRdb with MiXCR from the 5' RACE reads. Seen here are around 50,000 distinct CDR3 sequences, about an eighth observed once, and the top ten hold 4.5% to 5.5%. Time point given: longitudinal time-point 2. The sample comprised PBMCs. These receptors all stem from a male donor with HTLV-1-associated myelopathy (HAM/TSP).

This clonotype turned up a few times. The rearrangement joins TRBV4-2 to TRBJ1-2; D may be TRBD1 (5 bases). The V gene lost 0 bases and the J gene lost 4 bases, with 12 bases spanning the gap. The germline V gene has CDR1 LGHNA and CDR2 YNFKEQ. The CDR3 has 15 amino acids. CDR3 sequence reads: CASSQDWRGVYGYTF. CDR3 sequence (DNA): TGTGCCAGCAGCCAAGATTGGAGGGGCGTCTATGGCTACACCTTC.

The sample holds many counts of this clonotype. The gene calls are TRBV20-1 and TRBJ1-1; weak D call: TRBD1 (6 bases). Germline CDR1 DFQATT, CDR2 SNEGSKA (reference sequence). There are 14 residues in the CDR3. V was shortened by 3 bases and J by 13 bases, with 24 bases between the two germline ends. CDR3 sequence (DNA): TGCAGTGCTAGGGTAGTTGGGGGCAGGGTGAAGGGTTTCTTT. It is translated as CSARVVGGRVKGFF.

This clonotype was seen ten or more times. Possible read error: a much larger clone is one base away. The chain joins TRBV7-6 to TRBJ1-5; a weak D match, TRBD1 (5 bases). Per germline, CDR1 SGHVS and CDR2 FNYEAQ. This CDR3 contains 15 residues. CDR3 region: CVSSLNPGADQPQHF. As DNA, the CDR3 is TGTGTCAGCAGCCTAAACCCCGGGGCGGATCAGCCCCAGCATTTT.

This clonotype was observed many times. The chain is built from TRBV20-1 and TRBJ1-2; a weak D match, TRBD1 (5 bases). CDR1 is DFQATT and CDR2 is SNEGSKA in the germline V gene (reference sequence). V lost 1 base and J lost 6, with 6 bases in between. CDR3 size: 11 residues. The CDR3 DNA sequence: TGCAGTGCTAGAGGAGGGGATGGCTACACCTTC. This encodes CSARGGDGYTF.

By sample fraction, this clonotype is large. The chain uses TRBV15 and TRBJ2-1, with TRBD2 as a possible D gene (6 bases). From germline, CDR1 is LNHNV and CDR2 YYDKDF (reference sequence). The CDR3 loop spans 15 amino acids. Trimming removed 7 bases from V and 5 bases from J, with 18 bases in between. This chain's CDR3 is CATTHPQGGNNEQFF. In nucleotides, the CDR3 is TGTGCCACCACCCACCCGCAGGGAGGAAACAATGAGCAGTTCTTC. Full variable domain (rest looked up from reference TRBV15 and TRBJ2-1): DAMVIQNPRYQVTQFGKPVTLSCSQTLNHNVMYWYQQKSSQAPKLLFHYYDKDFNNEADTPDNFQSRRPNTSFCFLDIRSPGLGDTAMYLCATTHPQGGNNEQFFGPGTRLTVL.

The chain has TRBV5-1 and TRBJ1-1, with D tentatively TRBD1 (5 bases). Germline loops: CDR1 SGHRS, CDR2 YFSETQ. CDR3 length equals 13 residues. V was pared by 4 bases and J by 3 bases, with 10 bases between. In DNA, the CDR3 is TGCGCCAGCAGCACGGGGGGGTACACTGAAGCTTTCTTT. Translation gives CASSTGGYTEAFF.

This clonotype was counted at least ten times. The genes are TRBV20-1 and TRBJ2-1; 8 bases align to TRBD2. V trimming: 0 bases; J trimming: 10 bases; junction bases outside the gene matches: 11. This CDR3 is built from 15 residues. Germline V lookup: CDR1 DFQATT, CDR2 SNEGSKA (reference sequence). CDR3 amino acids: CSARDRVAGLGEQFF. CDR3 coding DNA: TGCAGTGCTAGAGATCGGGTAGCGGGGTTGGGGGAGCAGTTCTTC.

This clonotype was counted many times. The chain joins TRBV5-1 to TRBJ2-7; TRBD1 matches 9 bases. The CDR3 is made up of 15 amino acids. The V and J ends lost 2 bases and 3 bases, in that order; junction bases with no gene match: 6. Germline CDR1 is SGHRS and CDR2 is YFSETQ. The CDR3 protein is CASSFSGTGLYEQYF. Here the CDR3 DNA reads TGCGCCAGCAGCTTTTCAGGGACAGGGCTCTACGAGCAGTACTTC. The full variable domain, rest sourced from reference TRBV5-1 and TRBJ2-7, is KAGVTQTPRYLIKTRGQQVTLSCSPISGHRSVSWYQQTPGQGLQFLFEYFSETQRNKGNFPGRFSGRQFSNSRSEMNVSTLELGDSALYLCASSFSGTGLYEQYFGPGTRLTVT.

This clonotype was counted a few times. The chain joins TRBV5-1 to TRBJ2-7; D gene ambiguous. Germline CDR1 SGHRS, CDR2 YFSETQ. Trimming cost V 0 bases and J 0 bases, with 7 bases left between them. The CDR3 contains 14 residues. CDR3 in amino acids: CASSLEGYSYEQYF. For the CDR3, the DNA is TGCGCCAGCAGCTTGGAAGGATACTCCTACGAGCAGTACTTC.

In this sample, this clonotype turned up many times. This chain uses TRBV4-3 with TRBJ1-2; D not resolved. The CDR3 runs to 14 residues. CDR1 LGHNA and CDR2 YSLEER come from the germline V gene. The V end was cut by 3 bases, the J end by 4 bases, with 12 bases between. The CDR3 coding sequence is TGCGCCAGCAGCCAGGAAGGGAGGCTCTATGGCTACACCTTC. Translation: CASSQEGRLYGYTF.

This clonotype was seen repeatedly, ten times or more. The chain links TRBV5-1 to TRBJ2-3; D is unclear. This CDR3 spans 16 amino acids. V lost 0 bases, J lost 1 base, and 12 bases lay in between. Per germline, CDR1 SGHRS and CDR2 YFSETQ. The CDR3 is CASSLGLRIGTDTQYF. In DNA form, the CDR3 reads TGCGCCAGCAGCTTGGGGCTGAGGATTGGCACAGATACGCAGTATTTT.

The sample holds many counts of this clonotype. The CDR3 here is CASSQVAGQGFSPLHF. As DNA, the CDR3 is TGCGCCAGCAGCCAAGTTGCAGGACAGGGTTTTTCACCCCTCCACTTT. The J gene is TRBJ1-6, the V gene TRBV4-3; 8 bases align to TRBD1. CDR1 is LGHNA and CDR2 is YSLEER in the germline V gene. The CDR3 has 16 residues. Trimming cost V 1 base and J 9 bases; bases outside gene matches: 8.

This clonotype was detected many times. This chain's CDR3 is CSASPTSPVGYEQYF. The CDR3 nucleotides read TGCAGTGCTAGCCCAACTAGCCCCGTGGGCTACGAGCAGTACTTC. The genes are TRBV20-1 and TRBJ2-7; D is possibly TRBD2 (6 bases). Germline CDR1 and CDR2: DFQATT and SNEGSKA (reference sequence). Trimming stripped 3 bases from V and 3 bases from J, with 18 bases between. The CDR3 contains 15 residues.

This clonotype has at least ten counts. The rearrangement uses TRBV6-2 or TRBV6-3 and TRBJ1-5; D is unclear. V was pared by 7 bases and J by 1 base, with 5 bases between. This CDR3 contains 12 residues. Germline CDR1 is MNHEY and CDR2 is SVGEGT. Written as DNA, the CDR3 is TGTGCCAGCACCGACAGCAATCAGCCCCAGCATTTT. Translating it yields CASTDSNQPQHF.

Ten or more counts support this clonotype. V gene TRBV20-1 combines with J gene TRBJ1-2; D call uncertain. CDR1 and CDR2 from the germline V gene are DFQATT and SNEGSKA (reference sequence). Trimming took off 6 bases at V and 8 bases at J, with 16 bases between the two ends. The length of the CDR3 is 12 residues. CDR3 sequence: CSAPGERVGYTF. The CDR3 DNA reads as TGCAGTGCCCCTGGGGAGAGAGTAGGCTACACCTTC.

The sample holds many counts of this clonotype. V and J are TRBV6-5 and TRBJ1-3; possibly TRBD1 for D (6 bases). CDR1 is MNHEY, CDR2 SVGAGI, per germline. This CDR3 region has 17 residues. Trimming took off 7 bases at V and 2 bases at J, with 21 bases between the two ends. This CDR3 is CASTHRTQGQAGNTIYF. CDR3 DNA: TGTGCCAGCACTCACAGGACCCAGGGGCAGGCTGGAAACACCATATATTTT.

In this sample, this clonotype turned up many times. The rearrangement uses TRBV5-1 and TRBJ1-1; 8 nucleotides line up with TRBD1. J lost 6 bases, V lost 1 base, and 2 bases had no gene match. CDR3 length equals 13 residues. Germline V lookup: CDR1 SGHRS, CDR2 YFSETQ. The CDR3 is CASSLQGAAEAFF. CDR3 in DNA: TGCGCCAGCAGCTTGCAGGGGGCGGCTGAAGCTTTCTTT.

This clonotype was counted at least ten times. This chain connects TRBV3-1 to TRBJ2-7, with D unclear. Germline CDR1 LGHDT, CDR2 YNNKEL (reference sequence). This CDR3 has 12 amino acids. Trimming removed 1 base at V and 6 bases at J, with 7 bases between. CDR3 loop: CASSQGAIEQYF. The CDR3 DNA reads as TGTGCCAGCAGCCAAGGAGCTATCGAGCAGTACTTC.

This clonotype was observed many times. CDR3 coding DNA: TGCGCCAGCAGACTAGCGGGGGCCTGGGGAGATACGCAGTATTTT. This codes for CASRLAGAWGDTQYF. The V and J genes are TRBV5-1 and TRBJ2-3; 11 bases fit TRBD2. The CDR3 is made up of 15 amino acids. Germline V gene data show CDR1 as SGHRS and CDR2 as YFSETQ. V shed 5 bases and J 5 bases; nucleotides not matched to a gene: 7.

This clonotype has ten or more counts. This chain joins TRBV18 and TRBJ2-6, with 10 bases lining up with TRBD1. Germline V gene data show CDR1 as KGHSH and CDR2 as LQKENI. This CDR3 region has 17 residues. Trimming at V came to 4 bases and at J to 2 bases, leaving 5 bases not matched to a gene. The CDR3 reads CASSLKTGGPGANVLTF. CDR3 coding DNA: TGTGCCAGCTCACTAAAGACAGGGGGCCCTGGGGCCAACGTCCTGACTTTC.

Worth noting for this clonotype: No conserved phenylalanine or tryptophan is present at the end of the CDR3, so a read error is the likely explanation. The DNA is omitted, as the CDR3 cannot be located on it reliably, and the CDR3 follows TCRdb's listing. The CDR3 here is CSAPRGSGGAETQHL. This chain joins TRBV20-1 and TRBJ2-5; the D call in the table, TRBD2, was not verified against the DNA. The CDR3 has 15 amino acids, counting both end residues. CDR1 is DFQATT and CDR2 is SNEGSKA in the germline V gene (reference sequence).

This clonotype has a count of ten or more. This rearrangement joins TRBV20-1 to TRBJ2-3; D is uncertain. The CDR3 covers 14 residues. Trimming took 1 base from V and 3 from J, leaving 11 bases between them. The germline V gene has CDR1 DFQATT and CDR2 SNEGSKA (reference sequence). The CDR3 region has the DNA TGCAGTGCTAGAGGTCCCCGACTTACAGATACGCAGTATTTT. Its translation: CSARGPRLTDTQYF.

This clonotype is labeled medium-sized (0.01 to 0.1%). The V call is TRBV7-9, the J call TRBJ1-4; possibly TRBD1 for D (6 bases). V was cut by 6 bases and J by 8 bases, with 16 bases left in between. The CDR3 consists of 14 residues. Germline V gives CDR1 SEHNR, CDR2 FQNEAQ (reference sequence). In DNA, the CDR3 is TGTGCCAGCAGTTCTCGCAGGGGTGTCGAAAAACTGTTTTTT. It codes for CASSSRRGVEKLFF.

This clonotype was detected many times. The chain uses TRBV7-2 and TRBJ2-7; the D is unclear. V was trimmed by 2 bases and J by 0 bases, leaving 11 bases between them. Germline V lookup: CDR1 SGHTA, CDR2 FQGNSA. The CDR3 totals 15 residues. The CDR3 region is CASSLFQIDSYEQYF. DNA of the CDR3: TGTGCCAGCAGCTTATTTCAGATCGACTCCTACGAGCAGTACTTC.

This clonotype has a count of ten or more. CDR3 DNA: TGTGCCAGCAGTTTCGGGCAGGCAACTAATGAAAAACTGTTTTTT. Translating it yields CASSFGQATNEKLFF. The chain recombines TRBV28 with TRBJ1-4; no definite D call. Germline CDR1 reads MDHEN; CDR2 reads SYDVKM. Trimming removed 3 bases at V and 0 bases at J, with 8 bases between. The CDR3 spans 15 residues.

This clonotype was seen repeatedly, ten times or more. CDR3 residues: CASSQVGLARETQYF. The CDR3 DNA reads TGCGCCAGCAGCCAAGTTGGTCTAGCGAGGGAGACCCAGTACTTC. The V call is TRBV4-3, the J call TRBJ2-5, with D perhaps matching TRBD2 (6 bases). The ends were cut back, 1 base at V and 5 bases at J, with 14 bases in the middle. Germline V gene data show CDR1 as LGHNA and CDR2 as YSLEER. This CDR3 contains 15 residues.

The chain recombines TRBV19 with TRBJ1-2; D unresolved. Trimming shortened V by 3 bases and J by 4 bases, and 12 bases separated the two germline ends. The CDR3 is 14 amino acids. Germline V gives CDR1 LNHDA, CDR2 SQIVND (reference sequence). The CDR3 protein is CASSMVTIGYGYTF. CDR3 in DNA: TGTGCCAGTAGTATGGTAACGATTGGCTATGGCTACACCTTC.

This clonotype occurred many times. J is TRBJ2-3 and V is TRBV28; 7 bases map to TRBD1. Per the germline V gene, CDR1 is MDHEN and CDR2 is SYDVKM. The CDR3 contains 17 residues. The V and J ends lost 6 bases and 4 bases, in that order; junction bases with no gene match: 16. CDR3 coding DNA: TGTGCCAGCAGCTTGCCCCCGGGACAGACTTACTCAGATACGCAGTATTTT. It is translated as CASSLPPGQTYSDTQYF.

This clonotype was seen ten or more times. The chain employs TRBV20-1 and TRBJ2-3; 7 bases are shared with TRBD2. Germline V gene sequence: CDR1 DFQATT, CDR2 SNEGSKA (reference sequence). The J segment lost 1 base and the V segment lost 2 bases, leaving 15 bases of the junction unmatched. The CDR3 is 18 residues long. The DNA of the CDR3 is TGCAGTGCTAGACGCCACCTGTCTAGCGGATCGGGCACAGATACGCAGTATTTT. Its protein is CSARRHLSSGSGTDTQYF.

The chain couples TRBV2 to TRBJ2-2, with D possibly called TRBD1 or TRBD2 (6 bases each). The CDR3 has 14 amino acids. The germline V gene has CDR1 SNHLY and CDR2 FYNNEI. Trimming shortened V by 7 bases and J by 10 bases, and 19 bases separated the two germline ends. The CDR3 coding sequence is TGTGCCAGCAAGGGATTCGGGGGCATCGTGGAGCTGTTTTTT. Amino acids: CASKGFGGIVELFF.